This T cell receptor (beta chain) comes out of a study of T cells in Graves' hyperthyroidism and ophthalmopathy (dated by TCRdb to the late 2010s). Concerning the study at large: Peripheral blood was sampled at the time of initial diagnosis, prior to any treatment. Following sampling, methimazole starting at 30 mg daily was given to hyperthyroidism patients, and high-dose intravenous methylprednisolone was given to ophthalmopathy patients. The paper describes TCR Vbeta CDR3 sequencing of some 130 peripheral blood samples, made up of 43 ophthalmopathy patients, 70 to 75 hyperthyroidism patients and about 17 progressor patients. To identify distinguishing TCR V-J signatures, a discovery cohort of about 95 patients was used, comprising 40 to 45 with Graves' ophthalmopathy and around 57 with stable Graves' hyperthyroidism. Prospective prediction of ophthalmopathy was tested in an independent validation cohort consisting of some 18 hyperthyroidism patients and about 17 patients who later progressed to ophthalmopathy. The study also compared thyroid tissue and blood T-cell repertoires from over 5 Graves' hyperthyroidism patients. For training and testing, the roughly 97 patients in the discovery cohort were randomly divided in a 7:3 ratio.

According to the germline V gene, CDR1 reads SGHTA and CDR2 reads FQGTGA. From its cysteine to its phenylalanine, the CDR3 spans 16 amino acids. CDR3 DNA only is kept here, 48 bases in frame from base 1. Points on this clonotype: Its antigen is still unknown. Compared with germline, one end of the junction differs, possibly owing to a read error.

Graves' hyperthyroidism was defined as stable when no progression to ophthalmopathy occurred over 18 months of follow-up. Hyperthyroidism patients were newly diagnosed, had a disease duration of under 2 months, and were aged 18 to 65 years. Exclusion was applied to patients with uncontrolled infections, other autoimmune diseases, pregnancy or lactation. Diagnoses were based on clinical symptoms, serum thyroxine and TRAb, thyroid ultrasound and orbital computed tomography. Ficoll-Paque density gradient centrifugation was used to isolate PBMCs from 8.5 to 10 ml of fresh peripheral blood. Total RNA was extracted with Trizol reagent, and quality was checked on an Agilent 2100 Bioanalyzer. Study-wide conclusions, independent of this receptor: In validation, the model predicted progression to ophthalmopathy with approximately 69% sensitivity and 72.22% specificity, a median of 6.5 months before onset. No statistical method was used to set the sample size in advance, and investigators knew the group allocation. A model built on a 13 V-J signature distinguished ophthalmopathy from stable hyperthyroidism, reaching 85% to 90% sensitivity and about 81% specificity in cross-validation and 80%/75% in testing. Most expanded thyroid clonotypes (frequency above 0.001) were also detected in blood, a finding suggesting that blood repertoires may reflect thyroid immune responses.

The TCR beta CDR3 regions were amplified from RNA transcripts. The first round of RT-PCR for the TCR CDR3 was performed with the HTBI primer set and the Qiagen OneStep RT-PCR kit. Libraries were constructed in a second round of multiplex PCR, after which size selection and purification were performed. The libraries were sequenced on an Illumina HiSeq2000 using paired-end 100 bp reads. In the original analysis: SOAPnuke was used to process the raw data, throwing out any read that contained adapters or uncalled bases, had a mean Phred below 15, or lacked an exact constant-primer or identifier match. COPE v1.2.5 was used to merge high-quality paired reads, and clonotypes were defined as unique nucleotide sequences. MiTCR v1.1 was used to align clonotypes to the IMGT TRBV, TRBD and TRBJ reference segments. Only V-J combinations with frequency above 0.0001, covering 99.2% of repertoires, were analysed. A TCS score was defined as the ratio between F50 (clonal expansion) and ExV (chaos), using BLOSUM62-based TCRdist between CDR3 peptides within each V-J. Welch's t-statistics and random forest reduced fewer than 550 V-J features to roughly 13, which were used in a naive Bayes classifier (R e1071). The public reads were reanalyzed by TCRdb: fastp trimming at Q25, MiXCR alignment, in-frame beta chains only. Every entry covers one CDR3 protein and lists the most common genes and DNA from its rows. None of the V and J calls come from the authors' own analysis; TCRdb made them. The sample contains more than 450,000 distinct CDR3 sequences, less than 15% of them found a single time. About 15% of the sample belongs to the ten largest clones.

The sequenced sample consisted of blood. Recombination connected TRBV7-3 to TRBJ2-1, with 11 bases in between that match TRBD2. The sequence came from a woman in her thirties or forties with Graves' hyperthyroidism. In nucleotide form, the sequence is TGCGCCAGCAGCTCAGGACTAGCGGGTATTTACAATGAGCAGTTCTTC. The translation is CASSSGLAGIYNEQFF.